This TCR beta chain was identified in a study of CD8+CD57+ T cells in acquired aplastic anemia. Genomic DNA constituted the template upon which TCR beta VDJ and CDR3 profiling was performed. MiXCR, applied by TCRdb to the reads, yields one record per CDR3 protein. The sample consists of fewer than 200,000 distinct CDR3 sequences, around 60% of them appearing once. This CDR3 region has 14 residues. V lost 11 bases, J lost 0 bases, and 6 bases stayed unmatched. CDR1 SNHLY and CDR2 FYNNEI come from the germline V gene. In its sample, this clonotype was seen many times. The rearrangement joins TRBV2 to TRBJ2-2, with 7 positions matching TRBD2. Sequencing was performed on sorted CD4+, CD8+, or CD8+CD57+ T cells (not recorded which) from PBMCs. This clonotype was obtained from a human donor in good health. The CDR3 loop is CAGWTSANTGELFF. CDR3 DNA sequence: TGTGCCGGTTGGACTAGTGCGAACACCGGGGAGCTGTTTTTT.